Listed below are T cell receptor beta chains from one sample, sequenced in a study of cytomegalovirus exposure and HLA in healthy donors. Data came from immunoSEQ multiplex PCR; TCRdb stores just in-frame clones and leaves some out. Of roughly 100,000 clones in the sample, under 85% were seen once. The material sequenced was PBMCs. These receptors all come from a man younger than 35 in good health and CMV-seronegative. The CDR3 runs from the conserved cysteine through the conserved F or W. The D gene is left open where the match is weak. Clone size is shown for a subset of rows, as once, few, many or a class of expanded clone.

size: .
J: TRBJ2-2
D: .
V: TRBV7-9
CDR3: CASSFLRGMDTGELFF
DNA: TGTGCCAGCAGCTTCCTCAGGGGAATGGACACCGGGGAGCTGTTTTTT

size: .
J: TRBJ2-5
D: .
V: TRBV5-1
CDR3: CASTDRTGGPQTQYF
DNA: TGCGCCAGCACCGACAGAACAGGCGGTCCTCAGACCCAGTACTTC

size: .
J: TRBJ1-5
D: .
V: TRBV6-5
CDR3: CASSRYSGVDQPQHF
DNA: TGTGCCAGCAGTCGATACTCAGGGGTAGATCAGCCCCAGCATTTT

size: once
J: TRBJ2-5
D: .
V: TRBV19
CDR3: CASSQGGLQTQYF
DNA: TGTGCCAGTAGTCAAGGCGGGTTGCAGACCCAGTACTTC

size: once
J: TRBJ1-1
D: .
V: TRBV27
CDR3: CASSFYAGTEAFF
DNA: TGTGCCAGCAGTTTTTATGCAGGGACTGAAGCTTTCTTT

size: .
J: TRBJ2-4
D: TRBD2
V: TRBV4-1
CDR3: CASSQEDSSGRLLENIQYF
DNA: TGCGCCAGCAGCCAAGAGGATTCTAGCGGGAGACTACTTGAAAACATTCAGTACTTC

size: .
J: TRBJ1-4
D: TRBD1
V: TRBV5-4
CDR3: CASSLVGTGNEKLFF
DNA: TGTGCCAGCAGCTTGGTTGGGACAGGCAATGAAAAACTGTTTTTT

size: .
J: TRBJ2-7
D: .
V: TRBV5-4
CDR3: CASSSKGDFSSYEQYF
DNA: TGTGCCAGCAGCTCCAAAGGGGACTTTAGCTCCTACGAGCAGTACTTC

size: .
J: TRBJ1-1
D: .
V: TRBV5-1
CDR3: CASSLGQGTLNTEAFF
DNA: TGCGCCAGCAGCTTGGGGCAGGGAACCCTGAACACTGAAGCTTTCTTT

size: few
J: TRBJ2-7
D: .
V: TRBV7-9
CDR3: CASGLGVTYEQYF
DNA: TGTGCCAGCGGACTGGGCGTAACCTACGAGCAGTACTTC

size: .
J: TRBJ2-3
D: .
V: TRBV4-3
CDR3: CASSQGMSRDTDTQYF
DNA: TGCGCCAGCAGCCAAGGTATGAGCCGGGACACAGATACGCAGTATTTT

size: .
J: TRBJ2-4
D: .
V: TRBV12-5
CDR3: CASGLGLEGIQYF
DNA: TGTGCTAGTGGTTTGGGCCTGGAGGGCATTCAGTACTTC

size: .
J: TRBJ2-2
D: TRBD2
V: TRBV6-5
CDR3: CASRTSAGTGELFF
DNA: TGTGCCAGCCGAACTAGCGCGGGCACCGGGGAGCTGTTTTTT

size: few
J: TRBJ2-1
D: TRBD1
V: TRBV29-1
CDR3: CSGRDSTNEQFF
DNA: TGCAGCGGCCGGGACAGTACCAATGAGCAGTTCTTC

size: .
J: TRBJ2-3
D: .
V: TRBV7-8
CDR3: CASSLGNSRTDTQYF
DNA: TGTGCCAGCAGCTTAGGTAACAGTCGCACAGATACGCAGTATTTT

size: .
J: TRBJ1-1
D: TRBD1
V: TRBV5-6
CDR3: CASSEGQRNTEAFF
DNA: TGTGCCAGCAGCGAGGGACAGCGAAACACTGAAGCTTTCTTT

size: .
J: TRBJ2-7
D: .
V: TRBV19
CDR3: CASSLKVALAGYEQYF
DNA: TGTGCCAGTAGCCTGAAGGTAGCCCTAGCTGGCTACGAGCAGTACTTC

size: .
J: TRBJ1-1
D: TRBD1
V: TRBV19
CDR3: CASSGRQGKTEAFF
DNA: TGTGCCAGTAGTGGTAGACAGGGGAAGACGGAAGCTTTCTTT

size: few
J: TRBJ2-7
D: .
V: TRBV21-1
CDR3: CASSPPKDTRQNPVEQYF
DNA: TGTGCCAGCAGTCCCCCTAAGGACACAAGACAGAACCCTGTCGAGCAGTACTTC

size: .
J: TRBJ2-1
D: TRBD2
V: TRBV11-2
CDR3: CASRLALADYNEQFF
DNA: TGTGCCAGCAGGCTCGCACTAGCGGACTACAATGAGCAGTTCTTC

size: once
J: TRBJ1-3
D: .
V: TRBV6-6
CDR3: CASRQRGGSGNTIYF
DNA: TGTGCCAGCAGGCAGCGGGGGGGCTCTGGAAACACCATATATTTT

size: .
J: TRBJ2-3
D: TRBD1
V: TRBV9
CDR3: CASSMGEGQGARLADTQYF
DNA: TGTGCCAGCAGCATGGGGGAGGGACAGGGGGCGCGTTTGGCAGATACGCAGTATTTT

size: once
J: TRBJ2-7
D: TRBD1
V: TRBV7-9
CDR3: CSRQGSYEQYF
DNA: TGTTCCAGACAGGGTTCCTACGAGCAGTACTTC

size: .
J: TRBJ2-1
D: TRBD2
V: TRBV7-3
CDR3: CASSLTHGLALTDNEQFF
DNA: TGTGCCAGCAGCTTAACCCACGGACTAGCATTGACAGACAATGAGCAGTTCTTC

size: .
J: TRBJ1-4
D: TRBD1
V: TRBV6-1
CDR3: CASGGSGTGVGKLFF
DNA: TGTGCCAGCGGGGGTAGCGGGACAGGGGTTGGAAAACTGTTTTTT

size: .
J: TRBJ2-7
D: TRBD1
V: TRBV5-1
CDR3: CASSLAPPSTGTYEQYF
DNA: TGCGCCAGCAGCTTGGCTCCTCCCTCGACAGGGACCTACGAGCAGTACTTC

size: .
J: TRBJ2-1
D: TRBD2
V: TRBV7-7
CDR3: CASSFGLAGDNEQFF
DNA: TGTGCCAGCAGCTTCGGACTAGCGGGAGACAATGAGCAGTTCTTC

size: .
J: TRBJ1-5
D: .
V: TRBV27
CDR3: CASSLSGGPVQPQHF
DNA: TGTGCCAGCAGTTTATCTGGCGGGCCGGTTCAGCCCCAGCATTTT

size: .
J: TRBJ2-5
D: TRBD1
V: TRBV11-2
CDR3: CASSLGRGQVLQETQYF
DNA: TGTGCCAGCAGCTTAGGAAGGGGGCAGGTCCTACAAGAGACCCAGTACTTC

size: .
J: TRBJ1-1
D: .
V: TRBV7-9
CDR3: CASSPAGESGKAFF
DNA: TGTGCCAGCAGCCCTGCGGGGGAATCCGGGAAAGCTTTCTTT

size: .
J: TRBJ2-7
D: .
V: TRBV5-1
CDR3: CASSWTENPHEQYF
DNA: TGCGCCAGCAGCTGGACAGAGAACCCCCACGAGCAGTACTTC

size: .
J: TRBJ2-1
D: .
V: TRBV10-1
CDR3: CASSEFGEGHYNEQFF
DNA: TGCGCCAGCAGTGAATTTGGTGAGGGTCACTACAATGAGCAGTTCTTC

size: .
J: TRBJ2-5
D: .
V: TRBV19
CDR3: CASSARYQETQYF
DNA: TGTGCCAGTAGTGCCCGGTACCAAGAGACCCAGTACTTC

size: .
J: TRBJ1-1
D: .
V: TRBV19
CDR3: CASSVLDRTHTEAFF
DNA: TGTGCCAGTAGTGTCCTCGACAGGACTCACACTGAAGCTTTCTTT

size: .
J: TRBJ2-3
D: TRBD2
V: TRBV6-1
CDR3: CASSSSGSGTQYF
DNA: TGTGCCAGCAGTTCTAGCGGGAGCGGTACGCAGTATTTT

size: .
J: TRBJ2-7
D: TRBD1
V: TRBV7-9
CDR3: CASSLRDRGDEQYF
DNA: TGTGCCAGCAGCTTAAGGGACAGGGGAGACGAGCAGTACTTC

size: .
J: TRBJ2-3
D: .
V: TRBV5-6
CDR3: CASSLQGTSTDTQYF
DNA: TGTGCCAGCAGCTTGCAGGGGACGAGCACAGATACGCAGTATTTT

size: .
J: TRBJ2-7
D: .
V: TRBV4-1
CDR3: CASSQAPAGGTYEQYF
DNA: TGCGCCAGCAGCCAAGCCCCCGCAGGGGGGACCTACGAGCAGTACTTC

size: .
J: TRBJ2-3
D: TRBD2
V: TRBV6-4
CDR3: CASSETSGPTDTQYF
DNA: TGTGCCAGCAGTGAGACTAGCGGTCCCACAGATACGCAGTATTTT

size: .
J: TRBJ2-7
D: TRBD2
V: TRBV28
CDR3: CASTLGTTYYEQYF
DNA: TGTGCCAGCACGTTAGGGACTACCTACTACGAGCAGTACTTC

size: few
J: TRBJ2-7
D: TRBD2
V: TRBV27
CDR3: CASSGVAGGYEQYF
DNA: TGTGCCAGCAGTGGTGTAGCGGGGGGCTACGAGCAGTACTTC

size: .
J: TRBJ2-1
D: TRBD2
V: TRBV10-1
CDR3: CASSESLAGGSRDEQFF
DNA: TGCGCCAGCAGTGAGTCCCTAGCGGGAGGATCTCGAGATGAGCAGTTCTTC

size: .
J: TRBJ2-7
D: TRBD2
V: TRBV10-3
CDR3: CASSRTSGSSPYEQYF
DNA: TGTGCCAGCAGCCGGACTAGCGGGAGTTCCCCCTACGAGCAGTACTTC

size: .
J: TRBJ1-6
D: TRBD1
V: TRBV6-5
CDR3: CASSSGQRINSPLHF
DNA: TGTGCCAGCAGTTCGGGACAGAGAATTAATTCACCCCTCCACTTT